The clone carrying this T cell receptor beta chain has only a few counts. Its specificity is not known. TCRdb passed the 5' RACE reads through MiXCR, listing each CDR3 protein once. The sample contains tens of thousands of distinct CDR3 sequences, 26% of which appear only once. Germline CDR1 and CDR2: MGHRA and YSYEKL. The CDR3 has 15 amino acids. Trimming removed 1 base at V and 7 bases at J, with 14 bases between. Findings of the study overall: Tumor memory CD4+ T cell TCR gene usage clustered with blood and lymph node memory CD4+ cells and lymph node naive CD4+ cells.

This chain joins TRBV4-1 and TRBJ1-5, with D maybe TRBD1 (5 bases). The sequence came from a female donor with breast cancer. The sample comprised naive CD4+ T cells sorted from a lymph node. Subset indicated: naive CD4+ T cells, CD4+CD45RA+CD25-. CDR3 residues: CASSQVWGVRQPQHF. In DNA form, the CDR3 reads TGCGCCAGCAGCCAAGTGTGGGGGGTACGACAGCCCCAGCATTTT.